A single sample gave rise to the 27 T cell receptor beta chains below, sequenced in a study of blood T cell repertoires in COVID-19. TCRdb's table, derived via immunoSEQ multiplex PCR, lists solely in-frame clones and lacks some. This sample has tens of thousands of clones, with roughly 77% found just once. Sequencing was carried out using peripheral blood. These receptors were collected from a human donor in a cohort sampled during active COVID-19.

The chain couples TRBV11-3 to TRBJ2-1, with 7 bases lining up with TRBD2. Germline V CDR1 and CDR2: SGHNT, YENEEA. J lost 7 bases, V lost 1 base, and 7 bases had no gene match. The CDR3 consists of 15 residues. CDR3 sequence: CASSLAGAGPNEQFF. The CDR3 DNA reads TGTGCCAGCAGCTTAGCTGGAGCGGGACCGAATGAGCAGTTCTTC.

CDR3 sequence reads: CASSSYRDGYTF. In DNA, the CDR3 is TGTGCCAGCAGTTCATACAGGGATGGCTACACCTTC. The chain combines TRBV27 with TRBJ1-2, with a tentative D call TRBD1 (6 bases). V was shortened by 4 bases and J by 6 bases, with 9 bases between the two germline ends. Germline V CDR1 and CDR2: MNHEY, SMNVEV (reference sequence). This CDR3 contains 12 residues.

This chain connects TRBV2 to TRBJ1-6, with D hard to call. The CDR3 extends over 15 amino acids. The V and J ends lost 7 bases and 0 bases respectively, with 10 bases between them. CDR1 is SNHLY, CDR2 FYNNEI, per germline. For the CDR3, the DNA is TGTGCCAGCACCACGACTGGCTCCTATAATTCACCCCTCCACTTT. Its protein is CASTTTGSYNSPLHF.

This sequence joins TRBV4-1 and TRBJ2-5; 14 nucleotides agree with TRBD2. This CDR3 contains 18 residues. Per germline, CDR1 MGHRA and CDR2 YSYEKL. The ends lost 2 bases at V and 2 bases at J; junction bases unmatched: 7. In nucleotides, the CDR3 is TGCGCCAGCAGCCAAAGACTAGCGGGAGGGCCGGGGCAAGAGACCCAGTACTTC. Its protein product is CASSQRLAGGPGQETQYF.

V and J are TRBV11-2 and TRBJ2-1, with 7 bases identical to TRBD1. Germline V gene data show CDR1 as SGHAT and CDR2 as FQNNGV. This CDR3 is 16 amino acids long. V trimming: 5 bases; J trimming: 2 bases; junction bases outside the gene matches: 9. The CDR3 nucleotides are TGTGCCAGCAGCCTTCCGGGACAGAGAACCTACAATGAGCAGTTCTTC. The encoded protein is CASSLPGQRTYNEQFF.

The rearrangement uses TRBV25-1 and TRBJ2-5, with a possible D match to TRBD2 (5 bases). Between the trimmed V and J ends, which lost 7 bases and 0 bases, there was a span of 15 bases. The CDR3 has 15 residues. CDR1 is MGHDK and CDR2 is SYGVNS in the germline V gene. CDR3 nucleotide sequence: TGTGCCAGCATTCCCGGGAATTTGTACCAAGAGACCCAGTACTTC. As protein: CASIPGNLYQETQYF.

This clone was seen a handful of times. The V call is TRBV6-6, the J call TRBJ1-1; a weak D match, TRBD1 (6 bases). The V and J ends lost 5 bases and 5 bases respectively, with 12 bases between them. Looked up from germline, CDR1 is MNHNY and CDR2 is SVGAGI (reference sequence). The CDR3 is 13 residues long. The CDR3 DNA reads as TGTGCCAGCAGTCAAGGACAGCCAACTGAAGCTTTCTTT. Protein: CASSQGQPTEAFF.

This clone was detected once. This chain joins TRBV7-3 and TRBJ2-1; TRBD2 is a possible D gene (6 bases). Germline V gives CDR1 SGHTA, CDR2 FQGTGA. Trimming stripped 5 bases from V and 10 bases from J, with 12 bases between. The CDR3 covers 12 residues. The CDR3 reads CASSPGVKEQFF. The CDR3 DNA follows: TGTGCCAGCAGCCCGGGGGTTAAGGAGCAGTTCTTC.

This clone has just a few counts. This rearrangement joins TRBV18 to TRBJ1-1, with a possible D match to TRBD1 (6 bases). CDR3 length: 20 residues. V gave up 3 bases and J gave up 3 bases, with 29 bases separating them. Germline-derived CDR1 and CDR2 are KGHSH and LQKENI. The CDR3, as DNA: TGTGCCAGCTCACCTCTCGTCGTGGGGGCACAGGGTAAGGGGGACACTGAAGCTTTCTTT. This encodes CASSPLVVGAQGKGDTEAFF.

This chain joins TRBV4-3 and TRBJ2-3; 7 bases are a match to TRBD2. The trim removed 1 base at V and 2 bases at J, leaving 6 bases unmatched. Germline V lookup: CDR1 LGHNA, CDR2 YSLEER. The CDR3 loop spans 16 amino acids. For the CDR3, the DNA is TGCGCCAGCAGCCAAGGTAGCGGGCATCTCACAGATACGCAGTATTTT. It translates to CASSQGSGHLTDTQYF.

CDR3 loop: CASSYSTGHSSYEQYF. The CDR3 DNA sequence: TGTGCCAGCAGTTACTCGACGGGACATTCGAGCTACGAGCAGTACTTC. The chain carries TRBV6-5 and TRBJ2-7; D is possibly TRBD1 (6 bases). The CDR3 is 16 amino acids. Germline CDR1 and CDR2: MNHEY and SVGAGI. Trimming removed 0 bases from V and 3 bases from J, with 15 bases in between.

The chain employs TRBV4-2 and TRBJ2-5; D is uncertain. Trimming pared 2 bases from V and 4 bases from J, leaving 14 bases between. Germline CDR1 and CDR2: LGHNA and YNFKEQ. The CDR3 is made up of 15 amino acids. In DNA, the CDR3 is TGTGCCAGCAGCCAATTTTATAGAGTTATAGAGACCCAGTACTTC. The encoded protein is CASSQFYRVIETQYF.

The count of this clone is one. The V call is TRBV30, the J call TRBJ2-1; 13 positions match TRBD2. There are 15 residues in the CDR3. Trimming removed 0 bases from V and 9 bases from J; junction bases left unmatched: 5. The germline gives CDR1 GTSNPN, CDR2 SVGIG (reference sequence). The CDR3 bases are TGTGCCTGGAGTGTACTAGCGGGAGGGCCTAGTGAGCAGTTCTTC. This translates into CAWSVLAGGPSEQFF.

V usage is TRBV27 and J usage is TRBJ2-3; 12 bases line up with TRBD1. The V and J ends lost 2 bases and 4 bases, in that order; junction bases with no gene match: 1. This CDR3 is built from 15 residues. CDR1 is MNHEY and CDR2 is SMNVEV in the germline V gene (reference sequence). This chain's CDR3 is CASSLGTGGPDTQYF. The CDR3 DNA follows: TGTGCCAGCAGTTTAGGGACAGGGGGCCCAGATACGCAGTATTTT.

The V gene is TRBV15, the J gene TRBJ1-2; D gene uncertain. This CDR3 is built from 15 residues. V was pared by 0 bases and J by 2 bases, with 10 bases between. From germline, CDR1 is LNHNV and CDR2 YYDKDF (reference sequence). CDR3 amino acids: CATSRDQEGNYGYTF. As DNA, the CDR3 is TGTGCCACCAGCAGAGATCAAGAGGGAAACTATGGCTACACCTTC.

The rearrangement uses TRBV4-1 and TRBJ1-4; D is perhaps TRBD1 (6 bases). V shed 8 bases and J shed 4 bases, with 23 bases lying between them. The CDR3 is 17 amino acids. Germline CDR1 and CDR2: MGHRA and YSYEKL. DNA of the CDR3: TGCGCCAGCGGGGGGGCAGGTGGAGGGCGTATTAATGAAAAACTGTTTTTT. This encodes CASGGAGGGRINEKLFF.

This chain connects TRBV28 to TRBJ1-6; 9 bases are a match to TRBD1. The CDR3 runs 16 residues. The germline CDR1 and CDR2 sequences are MDHEN and SYDVKM. With V trimmed by 6 bases and J by 5 bases, 8 bases remained unmatched. This CDR3 reads CASRILGTGNNSPLHF. In DNA, the CDR3 is TGTGCCAGCAGGATTCTGGGGACAGGGAATAATTCACCCCTCCACTTT.

V and J are TRBV9 and TRBJ1-3; possible D gene TRBD1, 6 bases. The length of the CDR3 is 15 residues. Germline CDR1 and CDR2: SGDLS and YYNGEE. V was pared by 0 bases and J by 4 bases, with 11 bases between. CDR3 residues: CASSVASGVGNTIYF. Written as DNA, the CDR3 is TGTGCCAGCAGCGTAGCGTCAGGGGTAGGAAACACCATATATTTT.

The CDR3 spells CASSQPGLAGPHNEQFF. The DNA of the CDR3 is TGCGCCAGCAGTCAGCCGGGACTAGCGGGACCTCACAATGAGCAGTTCTTC. This chain links TRBV23-1 with TRBJ2-1; 13 bases match TRBD2. TRBV23-1 counts as an open reading frame of uncertain function. Trimming cost V 3 bases and J 5 bases; bases outside gene matches: 7. This CDR3 has 17 amino acids.

The genes are TRBV29-1 and TRBJ2-3; D is unclear. Germline assignment: CDR1 SQVTM and CDR2 ANQGSEA. CDR3 length equals 13 residues. V lost 4 bases and J 0 bases, leaving 8 bases between the germline ends. CDR3 nucleotides: TGCAGCGTTGTGAGAGTCAGCACAGATACGCAGTATTTT. This encodes CSVVRVSTDTQYF.

The chain employs TRBV7-6 and TRBJ2-3; 9 bases are shared with TRBD2. The CDR3 length is 16 residues. From germline, CDR1 is SGHVS and CDR2 FNYEAQ. J gave up 2 bases and V 2 bases, and 5 bases lay outside the gene matches. CDR3 protein: CASSLMGGRATDTQYF. As DNA, the CDR3 is TGTGCCAGCAGCTTAATGGGCGGGAGGGCCACAGATACGCAGTATTTT.

The chain carries TRBV7-9 and TRBJ1-2; D is ambiguous. This CDR3 comprises 12 residues. V was clipped by 5 bases and J by 6 bases, with 10 bases between them. Germline assignment: CDR1 SEHNR and CDR2 FQNEAQ (reference sequence). This CDR3 reads CASSPPDNGYTF. In DNA, the CDR3 is TGTGCCAGCAGCCCCCCCGACAATGGCTACACCTTC. The whole variable domain, remainder taken from reference TRBV7-9 and TRBJ1-2, is DTGVSQNPRHKITKRGQNVTFRCDPISEHNRLYWYRQTLGQGPEFLTYFQNEAQLEKSRLLSDRFSAERPKGSFSTLEIQRTEQGDSAMYLCASSPPDNGYTFGSGTRLTVV.

CDR3 sequence: CASSLDPGGNGYTF. The DNA for the CDR3 is TGTGCCAGCAGCTTAGACCCAGGGGGGAATGGCTACACCTTC. The genes are TRBV11-3 and TRBJ1-2; the match to TRBD1 covers 7 bases. Trimming cost V 0 bases and J 6 bases; bases outside gene matches: 4. Per germline, CDR1 SGHNT and CDR2 YENEEA. This CDR3 has 14 residues.

The chain joins TRBV19 to TRBJ2-6; tentatively, D is TRBD2 (6 bases). The CDR3 length is 17 residues. V was clipped by 0 bases and J by 2 bases, with 11 bases between them. Germline V gene sequence: CDR1 LNHDA, CDR2 SQIVND (reference sequence). CDR3 nucleotide sequence: TGTGCCAGTAGTATAGAGGCGGGATTGGCTGGGGCCAACGTCCTGACTTTC. Translation: CASSIEAGLAGANVLTF.

The chain is built from TRBV28 and TRBJ2-1; D is unresolved. The germline V and J ends were trimmed by 5 bases and 9 bases, with 11 bases remaining between them. CDR3 length: 12 amino acids. Germline CDR1 is MDHEN and CDR2 is SYDVKM. CDR3 protein: CASSQARGEQFF. The DNA of the CDR3 is TGTGCCAGCAGTCAAGCTCGTGGTGAGCAGTTCTTC.

This clone was detected once. V and J are TRBV24-1 and TRBJ2-1, with D possibly being TRBD2 (5 bases). The germline V gene has CDR1 KGHDR and CDR2 SFDVKD. The CDR3 totals 11 residues. The V end lost 5 bases, the J end lost 7 bases, and 5 bases lay between the germline ends. CDR3 sequence (DNA): TGTGCCACCAGTGGAGGGAATGAGCAGTTCTTC. The encoded protein is CATSGGNEQFF.

The gene calls are TRBV11-2 and TRBJ2-7; the match to TRBD2 covers 8 bases. The CDR3 has 14 amino acids. Germline V CDR1 and CDR2: SGHAT, FQNNGV. V lost 5 bases to trimming and J lost 6 bases; unmatched junction nucleotides: 9. The CDR3 coding sequence is TGTGCCAGCAGCCCCGGAGCGGGAGTAACCGAGCAGTACTTC. It is translated as CASSPGAGVTEQYF.